The clone carrying this T cell receptor (beta chain) was seen only once. The protocol was immunoSEQ multiplex PCR, while the TCRdb copy is restricted to in-frame clones and leaves out a portion. Of around 69,000 clones listed, 80% to 90% are singletons. The sample belongs to a study of OX40 agonist ivuxolimab in advanced cancers. Study information: Enrollees could have had prior anti-PD-1, anti-PD-L1 or anti-CTLA-4 therapy, which about 42% had received.

J lost 0 bases, V lost 4 bases, and 4 bases had no gene match. CDR1 SGHRS and CDR2 YFSETQ come from the germline V gene. The length of the CDR3 is 17 residues. Material: CD4+ or CD8+ T cells sorted from blood, obtained in a trial of the OX40 agonist ivuxolimab. This sequence originates from an adult with an advanced solid tumor such as melanoma, head and neck, liver or kidney cancer. The rearrangement uses TRBV5-1 and TRBJ2-2, with 12 bases aligning to TRBD1. The CDR3 coding sequence is TGCGCCAGCAGCGGGACAGGGGGCCCTGCGAACACCGGGGAGCTGTTTTTT. Translation: CASSGTGGPANTGELFF.